This paragraph reports one T cell receptor (beta chain). Its target is unknown. This record comes from a study of graft-versus-host responses after intestinal transplantation. Study results and caveats: Some GvH clones appeared in ileal mucosa or blood before recipient bone marrow.

The data were produced by immunoSEQ multiplex PCR, yet TCRdb's version contains in-frame clones alone and is incomplete. Among some 25,000 clones listed, approximately 93% were seen once. Germline V CDR1 and CDR2: SGHRS, YFSETQ. Between the trimmed V and J ends, which lost 5 bases and 0 bases, there was a span of 17 bases. This CDR3 region has 16 residues. The specimen comprised PBMCs, sampled 18 days after transplant. This chain connects TRBV5-1 to TRBJ1-2; possible D gene TRBD1, 6 bases. The clonotype originates from a human patient who received an intestinal transplant, so some T cells may come from the graft donor. The CDR3 coding sequence is TGCGCCAGCAGTAACCTACAGCAGGGGCCTAACTATGGCTACACCTTC. This sequence encodes CASSNLQQGPNYGYTF.